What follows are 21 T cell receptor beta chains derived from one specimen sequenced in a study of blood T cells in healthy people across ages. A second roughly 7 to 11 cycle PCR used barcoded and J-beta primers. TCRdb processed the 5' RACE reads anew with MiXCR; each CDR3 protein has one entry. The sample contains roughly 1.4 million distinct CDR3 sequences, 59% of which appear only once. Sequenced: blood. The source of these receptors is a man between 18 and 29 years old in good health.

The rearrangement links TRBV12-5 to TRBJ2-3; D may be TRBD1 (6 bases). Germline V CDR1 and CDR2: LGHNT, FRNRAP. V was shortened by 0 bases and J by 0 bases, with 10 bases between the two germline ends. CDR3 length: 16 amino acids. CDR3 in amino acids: CASGLVLGGSTDTQYF. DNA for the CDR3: TGTGCTAGTGGTTTGGTACTAGGGGGTAGCACAGATACGCAGTATTTT.

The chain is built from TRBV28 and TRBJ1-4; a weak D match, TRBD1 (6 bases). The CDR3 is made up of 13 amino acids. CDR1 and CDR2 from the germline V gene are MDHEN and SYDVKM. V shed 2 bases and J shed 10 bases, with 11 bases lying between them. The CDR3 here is CASSLGGAVKLFF. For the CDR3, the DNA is TGTGCCAGCAGTTTAGGGGGCGCGGTAAAACTGTTTTTT.

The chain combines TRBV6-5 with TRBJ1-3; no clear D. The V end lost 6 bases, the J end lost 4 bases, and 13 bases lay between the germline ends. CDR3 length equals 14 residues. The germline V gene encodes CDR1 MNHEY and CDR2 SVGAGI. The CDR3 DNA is TGTGCCAGCAGCTTTTCTCCTCTGGGAAACACCATATATTTT. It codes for CASSFSPLGNTIYF.

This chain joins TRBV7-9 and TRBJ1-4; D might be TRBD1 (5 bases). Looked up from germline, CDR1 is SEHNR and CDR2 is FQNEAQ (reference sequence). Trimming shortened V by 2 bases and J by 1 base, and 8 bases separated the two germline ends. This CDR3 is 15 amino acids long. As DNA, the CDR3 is TGTGCCAGCAGCTTACCAGGGATAACTAATGAAAAACTGTTTTTT. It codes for CASSLPGITNEKLFF. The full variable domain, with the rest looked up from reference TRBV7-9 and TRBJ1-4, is DTGVSQNPRHKITKRGQNVTFRCDPISEHNRLYWYRQTLGQGPEFLTYFQNEAQLEKSRLLSDRFSAERPKGSFSTLEIQRTEQGDSAMYLCASSLPGITNEKLFFGSGTQLSVL.

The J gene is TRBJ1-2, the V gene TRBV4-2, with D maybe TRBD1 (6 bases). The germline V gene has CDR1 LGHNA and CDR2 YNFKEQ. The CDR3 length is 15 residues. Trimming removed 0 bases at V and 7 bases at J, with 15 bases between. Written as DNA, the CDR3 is TGTGCCAGCAGCCAAGATACACAGGGTTGGTCTGGCTACACCTTC. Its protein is CASSQDTQGWSGYTF.

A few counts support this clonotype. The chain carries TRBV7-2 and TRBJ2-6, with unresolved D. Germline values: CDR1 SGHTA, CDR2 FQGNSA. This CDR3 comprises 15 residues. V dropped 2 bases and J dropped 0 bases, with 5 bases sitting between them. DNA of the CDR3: TGTGCCAGCAGCTTACTCCGCTCTGGGGCCAACGTCCTGACTTTC. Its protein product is CASSLLRSGANVLTF.

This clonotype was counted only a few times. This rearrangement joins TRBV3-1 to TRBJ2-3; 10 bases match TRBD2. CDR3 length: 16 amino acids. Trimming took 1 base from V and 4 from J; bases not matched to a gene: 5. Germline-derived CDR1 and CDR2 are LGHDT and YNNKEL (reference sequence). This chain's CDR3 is CASSQVGTSDADTQYF. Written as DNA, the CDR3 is TGTGCCAGCAGCCAAGTCGGGACTAGCGATGCAGATACGCAGTATTTT.

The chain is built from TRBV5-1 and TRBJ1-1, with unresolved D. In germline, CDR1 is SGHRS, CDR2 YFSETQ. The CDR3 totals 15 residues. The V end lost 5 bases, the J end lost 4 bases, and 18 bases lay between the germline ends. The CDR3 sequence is CASSGQASRGTEAFF. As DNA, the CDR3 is TGCGCCAGCAGTGGCCAGGCCTCCCGGGGCACTGAAGCTTTCTTT.

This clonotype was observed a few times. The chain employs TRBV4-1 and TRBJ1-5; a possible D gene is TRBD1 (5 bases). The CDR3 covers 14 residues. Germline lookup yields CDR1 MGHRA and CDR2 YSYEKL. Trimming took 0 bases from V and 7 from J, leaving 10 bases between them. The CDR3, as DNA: TGCGCCAGCAGCCAAGACAGGGTTTTGCAGCCCCAGCATTTT. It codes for CASSQDRVLQPQHF.

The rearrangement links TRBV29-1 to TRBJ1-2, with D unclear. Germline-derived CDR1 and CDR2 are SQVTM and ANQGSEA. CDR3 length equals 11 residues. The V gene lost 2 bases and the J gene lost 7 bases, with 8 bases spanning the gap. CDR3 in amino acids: CSVENTVGYTF. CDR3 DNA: TGCAGCGTTGAAAATACGGTTGGCTACACCTTC.

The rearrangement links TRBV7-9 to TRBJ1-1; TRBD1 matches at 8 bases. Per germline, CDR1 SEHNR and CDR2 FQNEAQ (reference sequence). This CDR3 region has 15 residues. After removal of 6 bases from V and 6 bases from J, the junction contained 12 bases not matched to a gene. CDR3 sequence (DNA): TGTGCCAGCAGGTCGTCAGGGGGCCAATACCCTGAAGCTTTCTTT. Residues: CASRSSGGQYPEAFF.

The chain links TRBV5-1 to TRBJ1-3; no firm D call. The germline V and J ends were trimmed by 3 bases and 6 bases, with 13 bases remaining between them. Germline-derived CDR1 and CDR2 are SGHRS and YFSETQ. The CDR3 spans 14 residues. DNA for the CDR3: TGCGCCAGCAGCTATGTCGGAGGAGAAAACACCATATATTTT. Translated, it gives CASSYVGGENTIYF.

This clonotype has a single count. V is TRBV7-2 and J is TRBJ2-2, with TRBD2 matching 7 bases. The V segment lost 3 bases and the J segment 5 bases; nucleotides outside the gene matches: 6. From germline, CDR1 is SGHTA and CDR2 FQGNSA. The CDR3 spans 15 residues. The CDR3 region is CASSLSGAGTGELFF. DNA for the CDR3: TGTGCCAGCAGCTTGAGCGGGGCCGGGACCGGGGAGCTGTTTTTT. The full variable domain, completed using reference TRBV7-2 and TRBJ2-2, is GAGVSQSPSNKVTEKGKDVELRCDPISGHTALYWYRQSLGQGLEFLIYFQGNSAPDKSGLPSDRFSAERTGGSVSTLTIQRTQQEDSAVYLCASSLSGAGTGELFFGEGSRLTVL.

The DNA for the CDR3 is TGTGCCAGCAGCAAAGTAACAGAAACAGGGCAAGAGACCCAGTACTTC. This sequence encodes CASSKVTETGQETQYF. This sequence joins TRBV21-1 and TRBJ2-5; TRBD1, the table's D call, was not compared with the DNA. TRBV21-1 is noted as a pseudogene. The CDR3 has 16 residues.

CDR3 DNA sequence: TGCGCCAGCAGCCAAATTCGGACGGGTGGCTACACCTTC. Protein sequence: CASSQIRTGGYTF. The chain has TRBV4-3 and TRBJ1-2, with D unresolved. The CDR3 runs 13 residues. V shed 2 bases and J shed 7 bases, with 11 bases lying between them. Germline lookup yields CDR1 LGHNA and CDR2 YSLEER.

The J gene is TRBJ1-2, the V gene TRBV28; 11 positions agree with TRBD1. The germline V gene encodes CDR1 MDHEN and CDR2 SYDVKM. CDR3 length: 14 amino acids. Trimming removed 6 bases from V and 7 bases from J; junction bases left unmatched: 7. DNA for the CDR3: TGTGCCAGCAGCTCGGGGGGGACAGGGGGTGGCTACACCTTC. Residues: CASSSGGTGGGYTF.

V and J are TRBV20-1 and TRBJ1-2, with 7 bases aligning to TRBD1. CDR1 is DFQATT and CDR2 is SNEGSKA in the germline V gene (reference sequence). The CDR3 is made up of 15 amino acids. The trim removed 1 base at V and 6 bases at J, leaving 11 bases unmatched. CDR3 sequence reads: CSARVRNRGINGYTF. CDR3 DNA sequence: TGCAGTGCTAGAGTTCGGAACAGGGGAATTAATGGCTACACCTTC.

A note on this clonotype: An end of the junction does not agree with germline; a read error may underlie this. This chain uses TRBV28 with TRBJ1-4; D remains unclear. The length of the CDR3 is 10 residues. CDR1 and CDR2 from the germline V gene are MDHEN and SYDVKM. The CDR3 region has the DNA TGTGTCAGCAGTTCTGAAAAACTGTTTTTT. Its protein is CVSSSEKLFF.

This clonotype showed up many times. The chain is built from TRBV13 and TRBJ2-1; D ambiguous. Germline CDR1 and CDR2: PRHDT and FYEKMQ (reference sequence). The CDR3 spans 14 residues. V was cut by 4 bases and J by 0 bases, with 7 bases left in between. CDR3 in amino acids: CASSSTFSYNEQFF. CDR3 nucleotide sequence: TGTGCCAGCAGCTCCACTTTCTCCTACAATGAGCAGTTCTTC.

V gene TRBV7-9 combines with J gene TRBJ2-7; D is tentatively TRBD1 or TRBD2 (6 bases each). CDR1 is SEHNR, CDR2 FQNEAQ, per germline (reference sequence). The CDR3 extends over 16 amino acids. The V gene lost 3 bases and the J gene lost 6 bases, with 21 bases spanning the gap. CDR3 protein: CASSFLGGGKKFEQYF. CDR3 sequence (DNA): TGTGCCAGCAGCTTCCTCGGGGGCGGAAAAAAGTTCGAGCAGTACTTC.

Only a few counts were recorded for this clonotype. CDR3 bases: TGTGCCAGCAGCCAAAACCGACTAGCGGATAATGAGCAGTTCTTC. This gives the protein CASSQNRLADNEQFF. The chain is built from TRBV7-2 and TRBJ2-1; 9 bases align to TRBD2. This CDR3 is built from 15 residues. The ends lost 5 bases at V and 7 bases at J; junction bases unmatched: 9. The V gene's germline CDR1 is SGHTA and CDR2 FQGNSA.